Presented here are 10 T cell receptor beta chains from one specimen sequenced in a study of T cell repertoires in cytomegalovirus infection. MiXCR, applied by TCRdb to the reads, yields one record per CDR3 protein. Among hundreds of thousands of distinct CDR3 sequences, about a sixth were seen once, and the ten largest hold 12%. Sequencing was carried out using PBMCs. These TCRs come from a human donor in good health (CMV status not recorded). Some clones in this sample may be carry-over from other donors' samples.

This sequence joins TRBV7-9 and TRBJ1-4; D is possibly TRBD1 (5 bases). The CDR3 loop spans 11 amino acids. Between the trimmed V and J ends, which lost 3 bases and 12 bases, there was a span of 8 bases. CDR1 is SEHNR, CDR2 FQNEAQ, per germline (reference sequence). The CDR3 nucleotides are TGTGCCAGCAGCTTGCAGGGCGAACTGTTTTTT. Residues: CASSLQGELFF.

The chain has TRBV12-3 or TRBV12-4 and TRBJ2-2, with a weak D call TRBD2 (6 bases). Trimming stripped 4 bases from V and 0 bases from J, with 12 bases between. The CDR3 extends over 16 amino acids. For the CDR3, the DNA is TGTGCCAGCAGTTATGGAGGGACGACGAACACCGGGGAGCTGTTTTTT. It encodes CASSYGGTTNTGELFF.

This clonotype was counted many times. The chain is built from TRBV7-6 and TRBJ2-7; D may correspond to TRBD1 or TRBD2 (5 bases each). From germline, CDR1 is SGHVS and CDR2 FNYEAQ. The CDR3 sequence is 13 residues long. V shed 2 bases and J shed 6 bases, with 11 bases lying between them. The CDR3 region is CASSLTGGGEQYF. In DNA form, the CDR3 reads TGTGCCAGCAGCTTAACAGGCGGAGGCGAGCAGTACTTC.

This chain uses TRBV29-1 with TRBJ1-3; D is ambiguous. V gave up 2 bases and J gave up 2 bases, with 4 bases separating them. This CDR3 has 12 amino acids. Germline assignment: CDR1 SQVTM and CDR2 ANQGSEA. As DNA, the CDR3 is TGCAGCGTTGAACTGGCTGGAAACACCATATATTTT. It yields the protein CSVELAGNTIYF.

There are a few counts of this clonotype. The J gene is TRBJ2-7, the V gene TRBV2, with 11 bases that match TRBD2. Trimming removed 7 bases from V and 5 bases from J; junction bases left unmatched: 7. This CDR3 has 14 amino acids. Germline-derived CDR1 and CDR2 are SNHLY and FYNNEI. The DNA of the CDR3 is TGTGCCAGCACTTTAGCGGGGGGGCTGAACGAGCAGTACTTC. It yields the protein CASTLAGGLNEQYF.

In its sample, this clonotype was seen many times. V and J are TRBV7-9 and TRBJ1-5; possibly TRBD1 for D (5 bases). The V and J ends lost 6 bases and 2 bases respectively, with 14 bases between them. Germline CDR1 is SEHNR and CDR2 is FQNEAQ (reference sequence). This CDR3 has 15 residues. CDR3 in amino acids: CASSLGTGGNQPQHF. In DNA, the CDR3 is TGTGCCAGCAGTTTGGGGACGGGAGGCAATCAGCCCCAGCATTTT.

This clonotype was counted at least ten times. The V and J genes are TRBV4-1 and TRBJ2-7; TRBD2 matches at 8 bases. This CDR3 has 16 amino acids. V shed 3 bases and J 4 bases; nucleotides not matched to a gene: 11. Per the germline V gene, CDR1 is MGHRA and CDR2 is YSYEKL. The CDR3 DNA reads TGCGCCAGCAGCCAGGCAGACACTAGCGGCCCTTACGAGCAGTACTTC. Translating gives CASSQADTSGPYEQYF.

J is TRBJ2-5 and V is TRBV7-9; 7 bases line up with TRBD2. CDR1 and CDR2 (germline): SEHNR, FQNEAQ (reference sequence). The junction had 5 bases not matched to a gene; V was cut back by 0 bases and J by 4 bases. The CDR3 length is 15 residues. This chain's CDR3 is CASSLAASGLETQYF. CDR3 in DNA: TGTGCCAGCAGCTTAGCGGCTAGCGGCCTAGAGACCCAGTACTTC.

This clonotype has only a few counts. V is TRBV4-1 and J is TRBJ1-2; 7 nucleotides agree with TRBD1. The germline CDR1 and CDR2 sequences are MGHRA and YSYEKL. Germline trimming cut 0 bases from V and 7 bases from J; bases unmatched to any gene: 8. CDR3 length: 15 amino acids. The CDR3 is CASSQDPQGVFGYTF. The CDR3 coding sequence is TGCGCCAGCAGCCAAGATCCCCAGGGGGTATTTGGCTACACCTTC.

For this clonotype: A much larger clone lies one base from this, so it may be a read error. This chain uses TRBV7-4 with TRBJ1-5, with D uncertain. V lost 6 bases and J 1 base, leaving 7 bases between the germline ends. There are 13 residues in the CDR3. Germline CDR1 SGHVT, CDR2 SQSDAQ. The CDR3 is CASSHGSNQPQHF. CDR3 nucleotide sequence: TGTGCCAGCAGTCATGGGAGCAATCAGCCCCAGCATTTT.